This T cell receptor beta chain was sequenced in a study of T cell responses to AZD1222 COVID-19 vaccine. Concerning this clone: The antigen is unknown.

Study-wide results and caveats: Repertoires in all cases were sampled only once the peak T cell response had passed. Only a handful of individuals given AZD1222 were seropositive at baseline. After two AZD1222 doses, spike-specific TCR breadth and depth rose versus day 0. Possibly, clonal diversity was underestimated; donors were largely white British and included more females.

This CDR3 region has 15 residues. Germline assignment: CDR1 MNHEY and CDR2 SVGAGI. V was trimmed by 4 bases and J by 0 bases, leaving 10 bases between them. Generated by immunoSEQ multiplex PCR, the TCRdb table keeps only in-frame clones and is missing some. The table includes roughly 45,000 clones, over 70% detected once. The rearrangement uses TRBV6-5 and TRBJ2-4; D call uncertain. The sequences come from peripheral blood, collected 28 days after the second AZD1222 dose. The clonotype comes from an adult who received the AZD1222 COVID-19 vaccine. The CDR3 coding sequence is TGTGCCAGCAGTTCCCTCCAACTAGCCAAAAACATTCAGTACTTC. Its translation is CASSSLQLAKNIQYF.